This T cell receptor (beta chain) was sequenced in a study of response to subunit inactivated influenza vaccine. Study outcomes and limitations: Only a handful of new T cells, the authors suggested, are recruited with each seasonal influenza vaccination.

Germline CDR1 is SNHLY and CDR2 is FYNNEI. The CDR3 covers 16 residues. After removal of 2 bases from V and 0 bases from J, the junction contained 2 bases not matched to a gene. As regards this clonotype: Its target is not known.

TCRdb re-analysed the RT-PCR reads in MiXCR, keeping a single row per CDR3 protein. The repertoire holds 540,000 or so distinct CDR3 sequences, with roughly 13% as singletons. The sequence came from a man over 45 who received an inactivated influenza vaccine. The J gene is TRBJ2-3, the V gene TRBV2; 10 positions match TRBD2. This specimen consisted of PBMCs from blood, obtained roughly 47 days after vaccination. The CDR3 loop is CASSELSGGSTDTQYF. The CDR3 region has the DNA TGTGCCAGCAGTGAACTTAGCGGGGGGAGCACAGATACGCAGTATTTT.